Listed here are 24 T cell receptor beta chains from one sample, sequenced in a study of regulatory T cells in long-lasting Graves disease. Time point indicated: persistent/refractory GD, antithyroid drugs over 5 years with positive TRAb. PBMCs provided the RNA from which the TCR library was made. Building of the TCR beta libraries involved iRepertoire HTBI primers and Arm-PCR of CDR3 regions. TCRdb re-derived calls from the multiplex PCR reads in MiXCR, one entry per CDR3 protein. The sample contains roughly 700,000 distinct CDR3 sequences, 30% of which appear only once. The input for sequencing was peripheral blood mononuclear cells (PBMCs), taken when the disease was refractory, from a patient treated with antithyroid drugs. Receptor source: a female donor with Graves disease.

The chain links TRBV28 to TRBJ1-4; TRBD1 matches 10 bases. This CDR3 comprises 16 residues. With V trimmed by 5 bases and J by 7 bases, 10 bases remained unmatched. The germline gives CDR1 MDHEN, CDR2 SYDVKM. The CDR3 protein is CASSTAHGTGVEKLFF. CDR3 nucleotide sequence: TGTGCCAGCAGTACGGCGCACGGGACAGGGGTTGAAAAACTGTTTTTT.

The chain couples TRBV20-1 to TRBJ1-5, with a possible D match to TRBD1 (5 bases). CDR1 and CDR2 from the germline V gene are DFQATT and SNEGSKA (reference sequence). The CDR3 runs 13 residues. V lost 3 bases and J lost 4, with 10 bases in between. CDR3 region: CSASIGGNQPQHF. CDR3 coding DNA: TGCAGTGCTAGTATTGGGGGAAATCAGCCCCAGCATTTT.

The chain has TRBV7-3 and TRBJ1-2, with D possibly being TRBD1 (6 bases). This CDR3 is 14 amino acids long. CDR1 SGHTA and CDR2 FQGTGA come from the germline V gene. With 6 bases removed from V and 4 bases from J, the gap between germline ends came to 15 bases. CDR3 nucleotides: TGTGCCAGCAGTTCCGCCAACAGGGTCTATGGCTACACCTTC. Translated, it gives CASSSANRVYGYTF.

As concerns this clonotype: A junction end diverges from the germline sequence, so it may reflect a read error. The rearrangement uses TRBV2 and TRBJ1-5; D unresolved. Germline V CDR1 and CDR2: SNHLY, FYNNEI. The CDR3 sequence is 14 residues long. This CDR3 reads CAGSAGRSNQPQHF. DNA of the CDR3: TGTGCCGGCAGTGCCGGACGAAGCAATCAGCCCCAGCATTTT.

In this sample, this clonotype turned up a few times. The chain couples TRBV2 to TRBJ2-7, with D uncertain. Between the trimmed V and J ends, which lost 7 bases and 0 bases, there was a span of 13 bases. CDR1 and CDR2 from the germline V gene are SNHLY and FYNNEI. The CDR3 is 14 amino acids. The DNA of the CDR3 is TGTGCCAGCACCCGGACCCCTAACTCCTACGAGCAGTACTTC. This encodes CASTRTPNSYEQYF. The full variable domain, completed using reference TRBV2 and TRBJ2-7, is EPEVTQTPSHQVTQMGQEVILRCVPISNHLYFYWYRQILGQKVEFLVSFYNNEISEKSEIFDDQFSVERPDGSNFTLKIRSTKLEDSAMYFCASTRTPNSYEQYFGPGTRLTVT.

CDR3 sequence: CASSPRDEKLFF. Written as DNA, the CDR3 is TGTGCCAGTAGCCCTAGAGATGAAAAACTGTTTTTT. The chain couples TRBV18 to TRBJ1-4; D gene uncertain. Looked up from germline, CDR1 is KGHSH and CDR2 is LQKENI. This CDR3 is built from 12 residues. The V end was cut by 9 bases, the J end by 6 bases, with 11 bases between.

This clonotype occurred a few times. The gene calls are TRBV10-3 and TRBJ2-7, with 9 bases aligning to TRBD1. The CDR3 loop spans 14 amino acids. CDR1 is ENHRY and CDR2 is SYGVKD in the germline V gene. V was clipped by 4 bases and J by 5 bases; unmatched bases: 6. The CDR3 region is CAISGGDRADEQYF. The CDR3 bases are TGTGCCATCAGTGGGGGGGACAGGGCCGACGAGCAGTACTTC.

The chain links TRBV12-5 to TRBJ1-1; D ambiguous. CDR3 size: 14 residues. CDR1 LGHNT and CDR2 FRNRAP come from the germline V gene. Trimming took 1 base from V and 0 from J, leaving 6 bases between them. CDR3 region: CASGLGVLNTEAFF. The DNA of the CDR3 is TGTGCTAGTGGTTTGGGAGTTCTGAACACTGAAGCTTTCTTT. The whole variable domain, remainder taken from reference TRBV12-5 and TRBJ1-1, is DARVTQTPRHKVTEMGQEVTMRCQPILGHNTVFWYRQTMMQGLELLAYFRNRAPLDDSGMPKDRFSAEMPDATLATLKIQPSEPRDSAVYFCASGLGVLNTEAFFGQGTRLTVV.

In its sample, this clonotype was seen a few times. The V gene is TRBV6-2 or TRBV6-3, the J gene TRBJ2-5; D is unresolved. The germline CDR1 and CDR2 sequences are MNHEY and SVGEGT. With 2 bases removed from V and 3 bases from J, the gap between germline ends came to 7 bases. The CDR3 is 13 amino acids. This CDR3 reads CASSYGSKETQYF. The DNA for the CDR3 is TGTGCCAGCAGTTACGGGTCGAAAGAGACCCAGTACTTC.

The V and J genes are TRBV12-3 or TRBV12-4 and TRBJ2-1; D call uncertain. The CDR3 loop spans 15 amino acids. Between the trimmed V and J ends, which lost 4 bases and 7 bases, there was a span of 17 bases. The CDR3 region has the DNA TGTGCCAGCAGTTATCTCGGTAAAAATAGTAATGAGCAGTTCTTC. This sequence encodes CASSYLGKNSNEQFF.

This clonotype occurred many times. The CDR3 spells CASRPGQGTYGYTF. In DNA form, the CDR3 reads TGTGCCAGCAGACCGGGACAGGGGACCTATGGCTACACCTTC. V gene TRBV2 combines with J gene TRBJ1-2; 10 bases match TRBD1. J gave up 4 bases and V 6 bases, and 5 bases lay outside the gene matches. The CDR3 spans 14 residues. Germline V CDR1 and CDR2: SNHLY, FYNNEI.

The chain links TRBV6-1 to TRBJ1-5; maybe TRBD1 (6 bases). V lost 5 bases and J 6 bases, leaving 23 bases between the germline ends. The CDR3 consists of 17 residues. Germline-derived CDR1 and CDR2 are MNHNS and SASEGT. The CDR3 spells CASSRSPLGGGGQPQHF. CDR3 bases: TGTGCCAGCAGTAGGTCACCCCTTGGGGGCGGGGGTCAGCCCCAGCATTTT.

V usage is TRBV6-5 and J usage is TRBJ2-3; D is uncertain. The CDR3 spans 15 residues. Germline V lookup: CDR1 MNHEY, CDR2 SVGAGI. V was trimmed by 0 bases and J by 5 bases, leaving 12 bases between them. CDR3 in DNA: TGTGCCAGCAGTTACTCGCCGGGTGGGCGAGATACGCAGTATTTT. As protein: CASSYSPGGRDTQYF.

The chain recombines TRBV20-1 with TRBJ1-1, with a weak D call TRBD1 (5 bases). The germline gives CDR1 DFQATT, CDR2 SNEGSKA (reference sequence). V was trimmed by 4 bases and J by 7 bases, leaving 22 bases between them. The CDR3 sequence is 15 residues long. CDR3 coding DNA: TGCAGTGCTAAAGAAAGGGGCGGGAGACGATTTGAAGCTTTCTTT. It encodes CSAKERGGRRFEAFF.

V is TRBV7-9 and J is TRBJ2-4; TRBD1 agrees at 7 bases. This CDR3 is built from 16 residues. Germline CDR1 is SEHNR and CDR2 is FQNEAQ (reference sequence). V gave up 3 bases and J gave up 3 bases; unmatched junction bases: 8. CDR3 residues: CASSFWAGGVKNIQYF. The CDR3 bases are TGTGCCAGCAGCTTTTGGGCAGGGGGAGTCAAAAACATTCAGTACTTC.

There are a few counts of this clonotype. This rearrangement joins TRBV30 to TRBJ1-2; 10 bases agree with TRBD1. Per germline, CDR1 GTSNPN and CDR2 SVGIG (reference sequence). Trimming cost V 0 bases and J 4 bases; bases outside gene matches: 8. The CDR3 extends over 16 amino acids. In DNA form, the CDR3 reads TGTGCCTGGAGTGTGGGCCGGGACAGGGGAGGCTATGGCTACACCTTC. Translated, it gives CAWSVGRDRGGYGYTF.

A few counts support this clonotype. The rearrangement links TRBV10-1 to TRBJ2-7; D possibly uses TRBD1 or TRBD2 (5 bases each). CDR3 length: 13 residues. Germline V CDR1 and CDR2: WNHNN, SYGVQD (reference sequence). V was cut by 6 bases and J by 1 base, with 10 bases left in between. The CDR3 loop is CASSGTESYEQYF. The CDR3 coding sequence is TGCGCCAGCAGCGGGACGGAATCCTACGAGCAGTACTTC.

The chain carries TRBV6-4 and TRBJ1-2; tentatively, D is TRBD1 (6 bases). Germline lookup yields CDR1 MRHNA and CDR2 SNTAGT. V lost 11 bases and J 3 bases, leaving 16 bases between the germline ends. CDR3 length: 13 residues. The CDR3 nucleotides are TGTGCCGGCACACAGACAGGAGACTATGGCTACACCTTC. Translated: CAGTQTGDYGYTF.

This chain uses TRBV3-1 with TRBJ1-5, with D perhaps matching TRBD1 (5 bases). Trimming left V 2 bases short and J 2 bases short, with 16 bases between. CDR1 and CDR2 (germline): LGHDT, YNNKEL (reference sequence). CDR3 length: 17 residues. The CDR3 region is CASSQSVARGGNQPQHF. The CDR3 nucleotides read TGTGCCAGCAGCCAATCCGTGGCCCGGGGGGGCAATCAGCCCCAGCATTTT. The full variable domain, rest sourced from reference TRBV3-1 and TRBJ1-5, is DTAVSQTPKYLVTQMGNDKSIKCEQNLGHDTMYWYKQDSKKFLKIMFSYNNKELIINETVPNRFSPKSPDKAHLNLHINSLELGDSAVYFCASSQSVARGGNQPQHFGDGTRLSIL.

This chain joins TRBV5-6 and TRBJ1-4; D ambiguous. V gave up 3 bases and J gave up 5 bases, with 11 bases separating them. The CDR3 extends over 14 amino acids. CDR1 is SGHDT and CDR2 is YYEEEE in the germline V gene. The CDR3 is CASSSRAYNEKLFF. As DNA, the CDR3 is TGTGCCAGCAGCTCTCGGGCGTACAATGAAAAACTGTTTTTT.

The genes are TRBV20-1 and TRBJ2-4; 10 bases line up with TRBD2. CDR3 length equals 17 residues. V trimming: 6 bases; J trimming: 6 bases; junction bases outside the gene matches: 17. Germline assignment: CDR1 DFQATT and CDR2 SNEGSKA (reference sequence). The CDR3 here is CSAPRPSAGGSRNIQYF. The CDR3 region has the DNA TGCAGTGCCCCCCGTCCCTCAGCGGGAGGGTCGAGAAACATTCAGTACTTC.

The rearrangement links TRBV7-6 to TRBJ1-2; D is unclear. The CDR3 runs to 12 residues. Trimming cost V 5 bases and J 7 bases, with 11 bases left between them. Germline V gene sequence: CDR1 SGHVS, CDR2 FNYEAQ. CDR3 sequence: CASSPPFAGYTF. CDR3 sequence (DNA): TGTGCCAGCAGCCCTCCGTTCGCTGGCTACACCTTC.

The gene calls are TRBV28 and TRBJ2-7, with no clear D. The CDR3 has 12 amino acids. Germline CDR1 MDHEN, CDR2 SYDVKM. V lost 3 bases and J lost 6, with 9 bases in between. CDR3 region: CASSLVASEQYF. For the CDR3, the DNA is TGTGCCAGCAGTTTGGTAGCATCCGAGCAGTACTTC.

The chain uses TRBV7-3 and TRBJ2-5, with 8 bases matching TRBD2. The CDR3 covers 15 residues. Germline V gives CDR1 SGHTA, CDR2 FQGTGA. J gave up 2 bases and V 5 bases, and 7 bases lay outside the gene matches. In DNA form, the CDR3 reads TGTGCCAGCAGCACCGGATCTAGCGGGCAAGAGACCCAGTACTTC. This codes for CASSTGSSGQETQYF.